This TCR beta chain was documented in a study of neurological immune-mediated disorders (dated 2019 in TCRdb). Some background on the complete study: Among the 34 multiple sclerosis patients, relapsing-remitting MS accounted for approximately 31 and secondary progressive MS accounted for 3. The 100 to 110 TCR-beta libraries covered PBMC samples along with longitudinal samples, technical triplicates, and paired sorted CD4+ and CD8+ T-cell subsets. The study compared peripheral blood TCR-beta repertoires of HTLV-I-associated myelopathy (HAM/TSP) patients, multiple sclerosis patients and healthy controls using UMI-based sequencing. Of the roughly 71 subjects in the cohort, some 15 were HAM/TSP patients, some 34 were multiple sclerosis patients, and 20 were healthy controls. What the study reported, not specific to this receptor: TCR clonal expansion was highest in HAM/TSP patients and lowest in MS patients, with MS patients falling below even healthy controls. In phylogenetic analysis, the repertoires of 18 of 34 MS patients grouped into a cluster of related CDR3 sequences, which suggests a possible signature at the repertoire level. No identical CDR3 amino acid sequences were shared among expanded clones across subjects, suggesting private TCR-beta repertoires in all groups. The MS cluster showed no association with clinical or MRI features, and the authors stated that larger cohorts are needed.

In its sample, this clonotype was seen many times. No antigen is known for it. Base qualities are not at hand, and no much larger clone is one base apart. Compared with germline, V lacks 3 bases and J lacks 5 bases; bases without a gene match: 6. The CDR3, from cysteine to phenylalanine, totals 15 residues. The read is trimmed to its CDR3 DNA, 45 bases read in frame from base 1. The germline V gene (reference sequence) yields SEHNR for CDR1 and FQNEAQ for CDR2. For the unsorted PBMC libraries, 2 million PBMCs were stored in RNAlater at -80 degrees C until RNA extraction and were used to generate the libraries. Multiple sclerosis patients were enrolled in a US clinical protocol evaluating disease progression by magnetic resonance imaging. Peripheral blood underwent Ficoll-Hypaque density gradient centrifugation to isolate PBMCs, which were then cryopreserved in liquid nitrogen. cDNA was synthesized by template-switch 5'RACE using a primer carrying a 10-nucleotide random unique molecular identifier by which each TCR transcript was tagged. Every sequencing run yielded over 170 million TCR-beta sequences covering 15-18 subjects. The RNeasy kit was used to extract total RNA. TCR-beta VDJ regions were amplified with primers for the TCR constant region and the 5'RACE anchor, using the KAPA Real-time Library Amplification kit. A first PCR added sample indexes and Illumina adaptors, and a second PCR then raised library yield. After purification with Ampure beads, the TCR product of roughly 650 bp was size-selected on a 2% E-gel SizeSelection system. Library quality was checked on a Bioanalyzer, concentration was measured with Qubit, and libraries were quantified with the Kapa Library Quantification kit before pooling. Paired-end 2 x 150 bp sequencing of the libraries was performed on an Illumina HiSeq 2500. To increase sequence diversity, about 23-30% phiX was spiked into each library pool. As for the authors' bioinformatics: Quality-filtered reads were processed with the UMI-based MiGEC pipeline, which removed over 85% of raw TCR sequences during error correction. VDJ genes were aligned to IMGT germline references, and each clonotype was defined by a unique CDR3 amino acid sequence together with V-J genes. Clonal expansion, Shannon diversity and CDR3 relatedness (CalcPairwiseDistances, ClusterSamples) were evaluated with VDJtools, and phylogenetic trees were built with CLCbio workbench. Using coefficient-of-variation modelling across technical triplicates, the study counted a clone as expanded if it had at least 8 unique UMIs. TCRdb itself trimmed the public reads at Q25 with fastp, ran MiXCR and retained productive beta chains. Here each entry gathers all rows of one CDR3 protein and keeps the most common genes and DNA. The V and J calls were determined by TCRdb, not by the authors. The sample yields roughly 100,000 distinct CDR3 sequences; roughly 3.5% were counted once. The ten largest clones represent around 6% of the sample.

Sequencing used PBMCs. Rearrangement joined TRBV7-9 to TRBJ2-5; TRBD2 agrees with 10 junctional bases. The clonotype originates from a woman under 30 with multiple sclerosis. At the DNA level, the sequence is TGTGCCAGCAGCTTTCGAGCGGGAGGGCAGGAGACCCAGTACTTC. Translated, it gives CASSFRAGGQETQYF.